This passage covers 25 T cell receptor beta chains from one sample sequenced in a study of Ad26.COV2.S vaccination and SARS-CoV-2 variants. Measured with immunoSEQ multiplex PCR; TCRdb has only the in-frame clones, and not every one. Of about 480,000 clones listed, approximately 88% are singletons. Treatment here: some 20 received Ad26.COV2.S at low or high dose, single or two shots; roughly five received placebo; per-sample allocation not given. Sample collection was performed on day 63 after the first vaccine or placebo injection. The sample consisted of peripheral blood, taken in a trial of Ad26.COV2.S vaccine versus placebo. These receptors were taken from a person aged 18-60 years who received the Ad26.COV2.S COVID-19 vaccine or a placebo.

This clone was observed once. The V call is TRBV28, the J call TRBJ2-7, with D maybe TRBD1 (6 bases). Trimming pared 6 bases from V and 6 bases from J, leaving 12 bases between. Germline V lookup: CDR1 MDHEN, CDR2 SYDVKM. CDR3 length: 12 residues. CDR3 sequence (DNA): TGTGCCAGCAGCCGAGGACAGTCCGAGCAGTACTTC. Protein sequence: CASSRGQSEQYF.

V gene TRBV6-5 combines with J gene TRBJ2-1; D unclear. The germline gives CDR1 MNHEY, CDR2 SVGAGI. The CDR3 is 15 residues long. The V end was cut by 7 bases, the J end by 9 bases, with 22 bases between. CDR3 in DNA: TGTGCCAGCACACCCCGGCAGGCCGCTCCCAGTGAGCAGTTCTTC. Amino acid sequence: CASTPRQAAPSEQFF.

The chain has TRBV18 and TRBJ1-2; D call uncertain. Between the trimmed V and J ends, which lost 1 base and 4 bases, there was a span of 10 bases. Germline lookup yields CDR1 KGHSH and CDR2 LQKENI. The CDR3 extends over 14 amino acids. For the CDR3, the DNA is TGTGCCAGCTCACCACTGCGTGAAAGCTATGGCTACACCTTC. Its translation: CASSPLRESYGYTF.

The genes are TRBV4-2 and TRBJ1-2, with D possibly being TRBD1 (6 bases). The CDR3 loop spans 14 amino acids. Trimming left V 5 bases short and J 2 bases short, with 12 bases between. CDR1 and CDR2 (germline): LGHNA, YNFKEQ. The CDR3 nucleotides read TGTGCCAGCAGCTGGGGGCAGCAAAACTATGGCTACACCTTC. Amino acids: CASSWGQQNYGYTF.

The rearrangement links TRBV13 to TRBJ2-1; 8 nucleotides agree with TRBD1. Per germline, CDR1 PRHDT and CDR2 FYEKMQ (reference sequence). V dropped 0 bases and J dropped 6; count of bases not matched to a gene: 4. The CDR3 loop spans 15 amino acids. The CDR3 protein is CASSLGDRVSNEQFF. The CDR3 DNA reads TGTGCCAGCAGCTTAGGGGACAGGGTTAGCAATGAGCAGTTCTTC.

The chain combines TRBV10-3 with TRBJ2-2; perhaps D is TRBD1 or TRBD2 (7 bases each). Deletions cut 10 bases from V and 1 base from J, with 19 bases between. Germline assignment: CDR1 ENHRY and CDR2 SYGVKD. The CDR3 is made up of 16 amino acids. CDR3 nucleotide sequence: TGTGCCACGCGGGGGAGGGGGCGACTGAACACCGGGGAGCTGTTTTTT. It encodes CATRGRGRLNTGELFF.

The V and J genes are TRBV7-3 and TRBJ2-3, with D perhaps TRBD1 (6 bases). CDR1 is SGHTA and CDR2 is FQGTGA in the germline V gene. The V and J ends lost 5 bases and 1 base respectively, with 16 bases between them. CDR3 length: 16 amino acids. The CDR3 nucleotides read TGTGCCAGCAGCCCAACCCCACAGGGAGGCACAGATACGCAGTATTTT. Translation gives CASSPTPQGGTDTQYF. The variable domain in full, completed from reference TRBV7-3 and TRBJ2-3, reads GAGVSQTPSNKVTEKGKYVELRCDPISGHTALYWYRQSLGQGPEFLIYFQGTGAADDSGLPNDRFFAVRPEGSVSTLKIQRTERGDSAVYLCASSPTPQGGTDTQYFGPGTRLTVL.

The CDR3 sequence: CASSWTVYQPQHF. CDR3 nucleotide sequence: TGTGCCAGCAGTTGGACAGTTTATCAGCCCCAGCATTTT. The V and J genes are TRBV2 and TRBJ1-5; maybe TRBD1 (6 bases). Germline lookup yields CDR1 SNHLY and CDR2 FYNNEI. V was shortened by 5 bases and J by 5 bases, with 10 bases between the two germline ends. This CDR3 comprises 13 residues.

The J gene is TRBJ1-6, the V gene TRBV20-1; D is perhaps TRBD1 (5 bases). CDR1 is DFQATT, CDR2 SNEGSKA, per germline (reference sequence). Trimming took off 3 bases at V and 0 bases at J, with 9 bases between the two ends. The CDR3 runs to 15 residues. This chain's CDR3 is CSASTQGSYNSPLHF. DNA for the CDR3: TGCAGTGCTAGTACCCAGGGCTCCTATAATTCACCCCTCCACTTT.

This clone was detected once. The V and J genes are TRBV2 and TRBJ1-5; D perhaps matches TRBD1 (5 bases). With 7 bases removed from V and 9 bases from J, the gap between germline ends came to 19 bases. Germline V gene sequence: CDR1 SNHLY, CDR2 FYNNEI. The CDR3 runs 14 residues. CDR3 coding DNA: TGTGCCAGCACCTTAGGTGGGGGTTCGGGGCCCCAGCATTTT. It encodes CASTLGGGSGPQHF.

CDR3 nucleotides: TGTGCCAGCAGCTTGGGGCTAGACTACGAGCAGTACTTC. It is translated as CASSLGLDYEQYF. The chain combines TRBV7-3 with TRBJ2-7, with D maybe TRBD1 (5 bases). CDR3 length: 13 amino acids. V lost 3 bases and J 3 bases, leaving 9 bases between the germline ends. Germline assignment: CDR1 SGHTA and CDR2 FQGTGA.

The J gene is TRBJ1-4, the V gene TRBV2; weak D call: TRBD1 (5 bases). Germline loops: CDR1 SNHLY, CDR2 FYNNEI. V lost 6 bases, J lost 2 bases, and 10 bases lay in between. The CDR3 spans 14 residues. Here the CDR3 DNA reads TGTGCCAGCAGCGAGCCAGGGACTAATGAAAAACTGTTTTTT. Residues: CASSEPGTNEKLFF. The whole variable domain, remainder taken from reference TRBV2 and TRBJ1-4, is EPEVTQTPSHQVTQMGQEVILRCVPISNHLYFYWYRQILGQKVEFLVSFYNNEISEKSEIFDDQFSVERPDGSNFTLKIRSTKLEDSAMYFCASSEPGTNEKLFFGSGTQLSVL.

V usage is TRBV9 and J usage is TRBJ2-7, with TRBD2 as a possible D gene (6 bases). V lost 0 bases, J lost 5 bases, and 15 bases lay in between. Germline CDR1 and CDR2: SGDLS and YYNGEE. The CDR3 covers 15 residues. For the CDR3, the DNA is TGTGCCAGCAGCGTAGTCGGGGGAGTGTCCCACGAGCAGTACTTC. Translating it yields CASSVVGGVSHEQYF.

V gene TRBV19 combines with J gene TRBJ1-3, with D maybe TRBD1 (6 bases). CDR3 length: 15 amino acids. With 3 bases removed from V and 2 bases from J, the gap between germline ends came to 11 bases. The germline gives CDR1 LNHDA, CDR2 SQIVND (reference sequence). CDR3 sequence reads: CASSIGGGPGNTIYF. CDR3 nucleotides: TGTGCCAGTAGTATTGGAGGGGGGCCTGGAAACACCATATATTTT.

DNA for the CDR3: TGTGCCAGCAGCAAAGTTAGGGAGGTACCCTACGAGCAGTACTTC. Translation gives CASSKVREVPYEQYF. The chain joins TRBV21-1 to TRBJ2-7; the table's TRBD2 call for D was not verified on the DNA. TRBV21-1 is recorded as a pseudogene. The CDR3 has 15 amino acids.

This clone was detected once. At one end the junction does not follow the germline gene, possibly because of a read error. This sequence joins TRBV12-3 or TRBV12-4 and TRBJ1-1, with D uncertain. The CDR3 runs to 11 residues. CDR3: CASSAPHRWVF. In DNA form, the CDR3 reads TGTGCCAGCAGCGCCCCCCATAGGTGGGTCTTT.

The chain recombines TRBV28 with TRBJ1-2; D is undetermined. CDR1 is MDHEN, CDR2 SYDVKM, per germline. Trimming left V 2 bases short and J 3 bases short, with 7 bases between. The CDR3 totals 13 residues. CDR3 sequence: CASSLELYYGYTF. The DNA for the CDR3 is TGTGCCAGCAGTTTAGAGTTATACTATGGCTACACCTTC.

In this sample, this clone turned up once. The chain recombines TRBV29-1 with TRBJ1-4; 7 nucleotides agree with TRBD1. Trimming cost V 4 bases and J 7 bases; bases outside gene matches: 6. The germline CDR1 and CDR2 sequences are SQVTM and ANQGSEA. This CDR3 has 13 amino acids. The CDR3 nucleotides read TGCAGCGTTGTTGCGCCAGGGGGTGAAAAACTGTTTTTT. Amino acid sequence: CSVVAPGGEKLFF.

J is TRBJ2-7 and V is TRBV5-1; D is possibly TRBD2 (6 bases). This CDR3 comprises 15 residues. The V end was cut by 2 bases, the J end by 4 bases, with 16 bases between. Looked up from germline, CDR1 is SGHRS and CDR2 is YFSETQ. The CDR3 region is CASSLIGGVGYEQYF. The CDR3 DNA reads as TGCGCCAGCAGCTTAATCGGAGGGGTCGGGTACGAGCAGTACTTC.

The chain links TRBV6-5 to TRBJ1-6; D is ambiguous. This CDR3 spans 12 amino acids. Deletions cut 6 bases from V and 5 bases from J, with 5 bases between. The V gene's germline CDR1 is MNHEY and CDR2 SVGAGI. The CDR3 spells CASREHNSPLHF. CDR3 bases: TGTGCCAGCAGGGAGCATAATTCACCCCTCCACTTT.

This clone was seen only once. This sequence joins TRBV14 and TRBJ2-7, with 11 bases that match TRBD2. V trimming: 4 bases; J trimming: 3 bases; junction bases outside the gene matches: 5. This CDR3 has 15 residues. CDR1 is SGHDN and CDR2 is FVKESK in the germline V gene. CDR3 in DNA: TGTGCCAGCAGCCCATTAGCGGGAGGGATCTACGAGCAGTACTTC. Residues: CASSPLAGGIYEQYF. Full variable domain (rest looked up from reference TRBV14 and TRBJ2-7): EAGVTQFPSHSVIEKGQTVTLRCDPISGHDNLYWYRRVMGKEIKFLLHFVKESKQDESGMPNNRFLAERTGGTYSTLKVQPAELEDSGVYFCASSPLAGGIYEQYFGPGTRLTVT.

Concerning this clone: Its ends do not fully match the called genes, so a read error is possible. The chain couples TRBV7-3 to TRBJ2-2; the match to TRBD2 covers 10 bases. The germline V gene has CDR1 SGHTA and CDR2 FQGTGA. The CDR3 sequence is 14 residues long. The CDR3 nucleotides read TGTGCCAGCAGCTTTAGCGGGGGGACCGGAGAGCTGTTTTTT. Its translation is CASSFSGGTGELFF.

The chain carries TRBV15 and TRBJ1-2, with D perhaps matching TRBD1 (5 bases). The V and J ends lost 1 base and 2 bases respectively, with 14 bases between them. In germline, CDR1 is LNHNV, CDR2 YYDKDF (reference sequence). This CDR3 contains 16 residues. CDR3: CATSRGGTDKNYGYTF. CDR3 sequence (DNA): TGTGCCACCAGCAGAGGTGGGACCGATAAGAACTATGGCTACACCTTC.

The rearrangement joins TRBV28 to TRBJ2-2; 9 bases are a match to TRBD1. V shed 7 bases, J shed 1 base, and the junction held 7 bases outside the gene matches. CDR3 length: 16 residues. The germline V gene encodes CDR1 MDHEN and CDR2 SYDVKM. The CDR3 DNA follows: TGTGCCAGCACCAGTCCGGGACAGGGGAACACCGGGGAGCTGTTTTTT. This encodes CASTSPGQGNTGELFF.

The chain uses TRBV4-3 and TRBJ2-1; tentatively, D is TRBD2 (6 bases). This CDR3 has 14 residues. CDR1 is LGHNA and CDR2 is YSLEER in the germline V gene. The V and J ends lost 1 base and 9 bases respectively, with 13 bases between them. This chain's CDR3 is CASSQVFRRGEQFF. The CDR3 DNA is TGCGCCAGCAGCCAAGTTTTTCGGAGGGGTGAGCAGTTCTTC.